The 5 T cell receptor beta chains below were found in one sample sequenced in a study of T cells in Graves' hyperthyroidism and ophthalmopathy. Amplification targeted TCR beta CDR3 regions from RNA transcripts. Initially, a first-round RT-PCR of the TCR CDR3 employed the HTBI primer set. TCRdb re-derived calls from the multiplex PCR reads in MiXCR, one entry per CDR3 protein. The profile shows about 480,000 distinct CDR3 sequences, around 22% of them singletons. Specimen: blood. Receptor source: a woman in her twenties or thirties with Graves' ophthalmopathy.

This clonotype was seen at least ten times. The CDR3 here is CAISDRSNQPQHF. In nucleotides, the CDR3 is TGTGCCATCAGTGATAGGAGCAATCAGCCCCAGCATTTT. The V and J genes are TRBV10-3 and TRBJ1-5, with no clear D. Between the trimmed V and J ends, which lost 3 bases and 1 base, there was a span of 4 bases. The CDR3 sequence is 13 residues long. CDR1 and CDR2 (germline): ENHRY, SYGVKD.

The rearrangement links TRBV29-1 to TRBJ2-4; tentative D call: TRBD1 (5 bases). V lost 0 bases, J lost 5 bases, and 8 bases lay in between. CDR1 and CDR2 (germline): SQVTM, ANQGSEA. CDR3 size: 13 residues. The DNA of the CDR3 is TGCAGCGTTGAAGATGGGGCTGAAAACATTCAGTACTTC. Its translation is CSVEDGAENIQYF.

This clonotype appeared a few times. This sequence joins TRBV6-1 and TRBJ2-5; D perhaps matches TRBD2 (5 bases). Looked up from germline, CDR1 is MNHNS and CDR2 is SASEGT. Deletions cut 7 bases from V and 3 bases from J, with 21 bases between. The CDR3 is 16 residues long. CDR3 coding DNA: TGTGCCAGCACCCCCATTCGTGGCCGGGGAGAAGAGACCCAGTACTTC. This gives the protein CASTPIRGRGEETQYF.

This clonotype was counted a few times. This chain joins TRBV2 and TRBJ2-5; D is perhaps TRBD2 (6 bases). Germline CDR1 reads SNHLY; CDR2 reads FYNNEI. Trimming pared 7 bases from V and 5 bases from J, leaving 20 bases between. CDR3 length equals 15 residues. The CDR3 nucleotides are TGTGCCAGCACCGGGGTGGAGGGAAAAAGTGAGACCCAGTACTTC. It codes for CASTGVEGKSETQYF.

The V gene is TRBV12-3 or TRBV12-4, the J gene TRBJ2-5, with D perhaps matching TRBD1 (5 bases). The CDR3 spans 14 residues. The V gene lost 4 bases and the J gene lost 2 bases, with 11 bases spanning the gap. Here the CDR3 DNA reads TGTGCCAGCAGTTGGGCGGCAGGGCAAGAGACCCAGTACTTC. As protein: CASSWAAGQETQYF.